The 18 T cell receptor beta chains below all came from one sample that was sequenced in a study of blood T cell repertoires in COVID-19. Sequenced by immunoSEQ multiplex PCR; TCRdb stores in-frame clones only, minus some. The sample carries about 110,000 clones, approximately 85% recorded once. Sequenced input: peripheral blood. These receptors originate from a man over 45 with acute or convalescent COVID-19.

This CDR3 is CAAGQGSINEQFF. As DNA, the CDR3 is TGTGCCGCAGGACAGGGGAGTATCAATGAGCAGTTCTTC. The chain joins TRBV15 to TRBJ2-1, with TRBD1 matching 9 bases. Germline V gives CDR1 LNHNV, CDR2 YYDKDF (reference sequence). The junction had 8 bases not matched to a gene; V was cut back by 11 bases and J by 6 bases. The CDR3 length is 13 residues.

This clone was counted a few times. The genes are TRBV29-1 and TRBJ1-5; a weak D match, TRBD1 (6 bases). Germline assignment: CDR1 SQVTM and CDR2 ANQGSEA. V lost 3 bases and J lost 6, with 12 bases in between. There are 13 residues in the CDR3. CDR3 sequence (DNA): TGCAGCGTTGATGCAGGGGCCGGTCAGCCCCAGCATTTT. Translated: CSVDAGAGQPQHF.

The CDR3 spells CSVDKKDRDYYGYTF. The CDR3 DNA reads as TGCAGCGTTGATAAGAAAGACAGGGACTACTATGGCTACACCTTC. This chain links TRBV29-1 with TRBJ1-2; 7 bases are a match to TRBD1. The CDR3 contains 15 residues. V gave up 3 bases and J gave up 3 bases; unmatched junction bases: 10. In germline, CDR1 is SQVTM, CDR2 ANQGSEA.

The V gene is TRBV5-4, the J gene TRBJ2-2, with a weak D call TRBD2 (6 bases). CDR3 length equals 16 residues. CDR1 and CDR2 from the germline V gene are SGHNT and YYREEE (reference sequence). Deletions cut 1 base from V and 0 bases from J, with 10 bases between. The CDR3 sequence: CASSLFWGANTGELFF. The CDR3 region has the DNA TGTGCCAGCAGCTTGTTTTGGGGGGCGAACACCGGGGAGCTGTTTTTT.

This clone turned up a few times. The rearrangement uses TRBV3-1 (or the pseudogene TRBV3-2) and TRBJ1-3; no clear D gene. Germline assignment: CDR1 LGHDT and CDR2 YNNKEL (reference sequence). This CDR3 has 15 amino acids. V was pared by 1 base and J by 9 bases, with 16 bases between. The CDR3 region is CASSQGLGRSSTIYF. CDR3 DNA sequence: TGTGCCAGCAGCCAAGGCCTAGGGAGGTCTAGCACCATATATTTT.

The CDR3 nucleotides are TGTGCTAGTGGCCCCGGAGGGAGCGGGAGGGCCCGGGGGAGCACAGATACGCAGTATTTT. Its protein product is CASGPGGSGRARGSTDTQYF. The chain joins TRBV12-5 to TRBJ2-3; 10 positions agree with TRBD2. CDR1 is LGHNT, CDR2 FRNRAP, per germline. The V segment lost 6 bases and the J segment 0 bases; nucleotides outside the gene matches: 18. The CDR3 sequence is 20 residues long.

J is TRBJ2-3 and V is TRBV28; D might be TRBD2 (5 bases). V gave up 6 bases and J gave up 0 bases, with 13 bases separating them. This CDR3 spans 15 amino acids. Germline V gives CDR1 MDHEN, CDR2 SYDVKM. The CDR3 loop reads CASSPAGGSTDTQYF. CDR3 sequence (DNA): TGTGCCAGCAGCCCCGCCGGAGGTAGCACAGATACGCAGTATTTT.

The chain recombines TRBV4-2 with TRBJ2-7, with 11 positions matching TRBD2. The CDR3 is 15 amino acids. The junction had 7 bases not matched to a gene; V was cut back by 4 bases and J by 5 bases. Germline values: CDR1 LGHNA, CDR2 YNFKEQ. The CDR3 sequence is CASSPPSGGRHEQYF. In DNA, the CDR3 is TGTGCCAGCAGCCCCCCTAGCGGGGGGCGTCACGAGCAGTACTTC.

The chain is built from TRBV27 and TRBJ1-2, with D tentatively TRBD1 (6 bases). The CDR3 sequence is 13 residues long. Per the germline V gene, CDR1 is MNHEY and CDR2 is SMNVEV (reference sequence). Trimming cost V 8 bases and J 3 bases, with 13 bases left between them. The CDR3 reads CASSRDKDYGYTF. DNA of the CDR3: TGTGCCAGCTCCCGGGACAAGGACTATGGCTACACCTTC.

The rearrangement uses TRBV3-1 (or the pseudogene TRBV3-2) and TRBJ2-2; tentative D call: TRBD2 (6 bases). V shed 2 bases and J shed 0 bases, with 22 bases lying between them. The CDR3 contains 20 residues. CDR1 and CDR2 from the germline V gene are LGHDT and YNNKEL (reference sequence). The CDR3 coding sequence is TGTGCCAGCAGCCAACCTTATAGCGGAGCCTTACACGCGAACACCGGGGAGCTGTTTTTT. This translates into CASSQPYSGALHANTGELFF.

The chain employs TRBV27 and TRBJ2-2; D unclear. Germline loops: CDR1 MNHEY, CDR2 SMNVEV (reference sequence). Trimming took off 6 bases at V and 5 bases at J, with 4 bases between the two ends. The CDR3 has 11 amino acids. The CDR3 nucleotides are TGTGCCAGCAGCCAAACCGGGGAGCTGTTTTTT. Translation gives CASSQTGELFF.

The chain couples TRBV14 to TRBJ1-1; TRBD1 agrees at 7 bases. The V segment lost 5 bases and the J segment 1 base; nucleotides outside the gene matches: 10. This CDR3 is built from 16 residues. Germline CDR1 reads SGHDN; CDR2 reads FVKESK. For the CDR3, the DNA is TGTGCCAGCAGCAAAAGACAGGGCGTAGAGAACACTGAAGCTTTCTTT. Encoded protein: CASSKRQGVENTEAFF.

The V call is TRBV10-1, the J call TRBJ2-1, with TRBD1 matching over 8 bases. CDR1 and CDR2 (germline): WNHNN, SYGVQD (reference sequence). This CDR3 spans 14 amino acids. Unmatched junction bases numbered 11, after V lost 6 bases and J lost 10 bases. This CDR3 reads CASSQGAPGVEQFF. CDR3 bases: TGCGCCAGCAGCCAGGGGGCGCCGGGCGTAGAGCAGTTCTTC.

The rearrangement links TRBV5-1 to TRBJ2-5; 7 bases line up with TRBD1. Germline values: CDR1 SGHRS, CDR2 YFSETQ. This CDR3 contains 14 residues. V lost 1 base to trimming and J lost 5 bases; unmatched junction nucleotides: 5. CDR3 sequence: CASSLRGQGETQYF. The DNA for the CDR3 is TGCGCCAGCAGCTTGAGGGGGCAGGGGGAGACCCAGTACTTC. Using reference TRBV5-1 and TRBJ2-5 for the parts outside the CDR3, the full variable domain is KAGVTQTPRYLIKTRGQQVTLSCSPISGHRSVSWYQQTPGQGLQFLFEYFSETQRNKGNFPGRFSGRQFSNSRSEMNVSTLELGDSALYLCASSLRGQGETQYFGPGTRLLVL.

J is TRBJ2-7 and V is TRBV12-3 or TRBV12-4; D is unclear. Trimming cost V 8 bases and J 6 bases, with 8 bases left between them. The CDR3 runs 10 residues. The CDR3 nucleotides read TGTGCCAGCCGATTTAGCGAGCAGTACTTC. As protein: CASRFSEQYF.

This clone was recorded only once. The J gene is TRBJ2-7, the V gene TRBV6-5; D is perhaps TRBD1 (5 bases). Germline values: CDR1 MNHEY, CDR2 SVGAGI. With 8 bases removed from V and 5 bases from J, the gap between germline ends came to 16 bases. The CDR3 has 13 amino acids. CDR3 sequence (DNA): TGTGCCAGCGGGGCGACAGTCGTCCACGAGCAGTACTTC. Residues: CASGATVVHEQYF.

The chain is built from TRBV5-1 and TRBJ1-1, with 9 positions matching TRBD1. CDR3 size: 15 residues. Germline V gene sequence: CDR1 SGHRS, CDR2 YFSETQ. V lost 4 bases, J lost 4 bases, and 8 bases stayed unmatched. The CDR3 DNA reads as TGCGCCAGCAGCGGAACGACAGGGGGGGCCACTGAAGCTTTCTTT. As protein: CASSGTTGGATEAFF.

The rearrangement uses TRBV15 and TRBJ2-1; 7 nucleotides align to TRBD2. Germline CDR1 and CDR2: LNHNV and YYDKDF (reference sequence). Trimming cost V 3 bases and J 9 bases; bases outside gene matches: 8. The CDR3 is 14 residues long. CDR3 bases: TGTGCCACCAGCAGCGACGGGAGGAATACTGAGCAGTTCTTC. Residues: CATSSDGRNTEQFF.